Below are 13 T cell receptor beta chains sequenced from a single sample in a study of shared clonotypes between healthy human individuals. Clones were read by immunoSEQ multiplex PCR, and TCRdb kept only the in-frame ones, dropping some. The profile shows under 1,100,000 clones, approximately 72% of them singletons. Material: memory CD4+ T cells sorted from blood. Stated subset: CD45RA-negative fraction. The receptors shown here come from a man in his late teens or twenties in good health.

The table lists this clone with many counts. V usage is TRBV7-2 and J usage is TRBJ2-1; 11 positions agree with TRBD2. CDR3 length: 16 amino acids. The V segment lost 3 bases and the J segment 5 bases; nucleotides outside the gene matches: 6. The germline CDR1 and CDR2 sequences are SGHTA and FQGNSA. The CDR3 region is CASSFSGTSGNNEQFF. The CDR3 nucleotides read TGTGCCAGCAGCTTCTCCGGGACTAGCGGAAACAATGAGCAGTTCTTC.

This sequence joins TRBV14 and TRBJ2-3, with a weak D call TRBD2 (7 bases). V lost 6 bases and J 2 bases, leaving 15 bases between the germline ends. The CDR3 has 15 residues. CDR1 is SGHDN, CDR2 FVKESK, per germline. CDR3 bases: TGTGCCAGCAGTCAATTCCGGGGGGCCACAGATACGCAGTATTTT. Protein sequence: CASSQFRGATDTQYF.

This clone was counted ten times or more. The chain uses TRBV11-2 and TRBJ2-2, with D tentatively TRBD2 (6 bases). V gave up 5 bases and J gave up 1 base, with 14 bases separating them. The CDR3 is made up of 16 amino acids. Per the germline V gene, CDR1 is SGHAT and CDR2 is FQNNGV. CDR3 region: CASSTRTAGNTGELFF. The CDR3 nucleotides read TGTGCCAGCAGCACCCGCACAGCGGGGAACACCGGGGAGCTGTTTTTT.

The V gene is TRBV30, the J gene TRBJ1-5; a possible D gene is TRBD1 (5 bases). The germline gives CDR1 GTSNPN, CDR2 SVGIG (reference sequence). Trimming cost V 3 bases and J 1 base, with 13 bases left between them. CDR3 length: 15 residues. The CDR3 protein is CAWREPGGSNQPQHF. The CDR3 nucleotides read TGTGCCTGGAGGGAACCCGGGGGGAGCAATCAGCCCCAGCATTTT.

The V gene is TRBV28, the J gene TRBJ2-5; D remains unclear. Germline V gene sequence: CDR1 MDHEN, CDR2 SYDVKM. The V end lost 2 bases, the J end lost 4 bases, and 8 bases lay between the germline ends. The CDR3 totals 13 residues. The CDR3 is CASSLMVPETQYF. DNA of the CDR3: TGTGCCAGCAGTTTAATGGTCCCAGAGACCCAGTACTTC.

This sequence joins TRBV11-2 and TRBJ1-5; D is unresolved. Trimming shortened V by 4 bases and J by 5 bases, and 9 bases separated the two germline ends. The CDR3 length is 13 residues. Germline CDR1 SGHAT, CDR2 FQNNGV. In DNA, the CDR3 is TGTGCCAGCAGCTCACAAAGGGATCAGCCCCAGCATTTT. This gives the protein CASSSQRDQPQHF.

The rearrangement links TRBV5-1 to TRBJ2-7, with 9 nucleotides matching TRBD1. The germline CDR1 and CDR2 sequences are SGHRS and YFSETQ. The CDR3 is 15 amino acids. The ends lost 2 bases at V and 6 bases at J; junction bases unmatched: 9. The CDR3 reads CASSLTTGGPSEQYF. CDR3 nucleotide sequence: TGCGCCAGCAGCTTAACCACAGGGGGCCCCTCCGAGCAGTACTTC.

The rearrangement uses TRBV19 and TRBJ1-4; 7 bases agree with TRBD1. CDR3 length equals 14 residues. Germline CDR1 is LNHDA and CDR2 is SQIVND (reference sequence). The J segment lost 2 bases and the V segment lost 7 bases, leaving 4 bases of the junction unmatched. The CDR3 DNA reads as TGTGCCAGTATGAGAGGGGGCACTAATGAAAAACTGTTTTTT. Translating it yields CASMRGGTNEKLFF.

The chain uses TRBV10-3 and TRBJ2-5; 7 bases match TRBD2. Germline assignment: CDR1 ENHRY and CDR2 SYGVKD. The CDR3 sequence is 14 residues long. With 3 bases clipped from V and 5 bases from J, the junction kept 6 bases outside the gene matches. This CDR3 reads CAISESGTTETQYF. As DNA, the CDR3 is TGTGCCATCAGTGAATCAGGGACTACGGAGACCCAGTACTTC.

In DNA, the CDR3 is TGTGCCAGCAGTCCGACAGGGGCGAACACTGAAGCTTTCTTT. Protein: CASSPTGANTEAFF. The chain carries TRBV6-6 and TRBJ1-1, with 8 positions matching TRBD1. This CDR3 contains 14 residues. The germline CDR1 and CDR2 sequences are MNHNY and SVGAGI (reference sequence). J gave up 1 base and V 5 bases, and 3 bases lay outside the gene matches.

V usage is TRBV10-3 and J usage is TRBJ1-3; no firm D call. V was shortened by 6 bases and J by 0 bases, with 21 bases between the two germline ends. Germline assignment: CDR1 ENHRY and CDR2 SYGVKD. The CDR3 contains 18 residues. CDR3 bases: TGTGCCATCAGGGGTAATGGAAACCTAATGAGCTCTGGAAACACCATATATTTT. It yields the protein CAIRGNGNLMSSGNTIYF.

The chain recombines TRBV4-3 with TRBJ1-2, with D unresolved. This CDR3 comprises 13 residues. From germline, CDR1 is LGHNA and CDR2 YSLEER. The ends were cut back, 0 bases at V and 5 bases at J, with 7 bases in the middle. CDR3 nucleotides: TGCGCCAGCAGCCAAGATCAGGTGTATGGCTACACCTTC. Its protein product is CASSQDQVYGYTF.

The CDR3 DNA sequence: TGCGCCAGCAGCGATCACAGGGATACCGGGGAGCTGTTTTTT. The encoded protein is CASSDHRDTGELFF. The V and J genes are TRBV5-1 and TRBJ2-2, with D possibly TRBD1 on 6 matching bases. The V and J ends lost 4 bases and 5 bases respectively, with 12 bases between them. Germline V lookup: CDR1 SGHRS, CDR2 YFSETQ. The CDR3 consists of 14 residues. Variable domain in full (rest from reference TRBV5-1 and TRBJ2-2): KAGVTQTPRYLIKTRGQQVTLSCSPISGHRSVSWYQQTPGQGLQFLFEYFSETQRNKGNFPGRFSGRQFSNSRSEMNVSTLELGDSALYLCASSDHRDTGELFFGEGSRLTVL.